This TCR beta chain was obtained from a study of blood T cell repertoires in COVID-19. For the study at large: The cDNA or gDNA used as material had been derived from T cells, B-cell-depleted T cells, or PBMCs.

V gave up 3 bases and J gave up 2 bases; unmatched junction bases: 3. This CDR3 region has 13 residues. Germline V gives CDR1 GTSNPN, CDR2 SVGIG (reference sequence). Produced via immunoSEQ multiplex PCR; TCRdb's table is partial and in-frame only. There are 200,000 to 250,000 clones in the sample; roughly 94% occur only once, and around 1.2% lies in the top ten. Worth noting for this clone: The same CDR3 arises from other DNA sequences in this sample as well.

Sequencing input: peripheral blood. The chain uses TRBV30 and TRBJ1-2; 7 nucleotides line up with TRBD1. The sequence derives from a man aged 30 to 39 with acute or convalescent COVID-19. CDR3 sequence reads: CAWSPQGNYGYTF. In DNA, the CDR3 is TGTGCCTGGAGCCCACAGGGGAACTATGGCTACACCTTC. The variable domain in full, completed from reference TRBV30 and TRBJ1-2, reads SQTIHQWPATLVQPVGSPLSLECTVEGTSNPNLYWYRQAAGRGLQLLFYSVGIGQISSEVPQNLSASRPQDRQFILSSKKLLLSDSGFYLCAWSPQGNYGYTFGSGTRLTVV.